Listed below are T cell receptor beta chains from one sample, sequenced in a study of cytomegalovirus exposure and HLA in healthy donors. Method: immunoSEQ multiplex PCR; TCRdb's copy keeps in-frame clones and lacks some. The table has some 160,000 clones, approximately 86% seen once. The sample comprised PBMCs. These TCRs come from a woman younger than 30 in good health and CMV-seronegative. Both conserved end residues are part of each CDR3. D genes are given only for firm matches. Expanded clones are given a class, and other clones once, few, many or no size at all.

>TRBV29-1|TRBD2|.|TRBJ2-1
CSGRLAGGVHNEQFF
TGCAGCGGCCGACTAGCGGGAGGGGTCCACAATGAGCAGTTCTTC
>TRBV15|.|.|TRBJ2-3
CATSPGPLADTQYF
TGTGCCACCAGCCCCGGGCCCTTAGCGGATACGCAGTATTTT
>TRBV15|TRBD2|.|TRBJ2-6
CATSRGAGGPVGANVLTF
TGTGCCACCAGCAGAGGGGCGGGAGGGCCGGTTGGGGCCAACGTCCTGACTTTC
>TRBV5-1|TRBD1|.|TRBJ2-5
CASSLGWDREIQETQYF
TGCGCCAGCAGCTTGGGCTGGGACAGAGAAATTCAAGAGACCCAGTACTTC
>TRBV30|.|.|TRBJ2-7
CATLASWGRGEQYF
TGTGCCACCCTGGCCTCGTGGGGAAGAGGGGAGCAGTACTTC
>TRBV6-1|.|.|TRBJ2-7
CASSWTAGSYEQYF
TGTGCCAGCAGTTGGACTGCTGGGTCCTACGAGCAGTACTTC
>TRBV5-4|TRBD1|.|TRBJ2-5
CASTSRQGGGQETQYF
TGTGCCAGCACCTCACGACAGGGTGGAGGCCAAGAGACCCAGTACTTC
>TRBV7-3|TRBD2|.|TRBJ2-3
CASSPRLAGAADTQYF
TGTGCCAGCAGCCCCCGACTAGCGGGGGCGGCAGATACGCAGTATTTT
>TRBV7-2|.|.|TRBJ1-1
CASSLGTVNTEAFF
TGTGCCAGCAGCTTAGGGACAGTGAACACTGAAGCTTTCTTT
>TRBV2|TRBD2|.|TRBJ2-5
CASTLAGVQETQYF
TGTGCCAGCACCCTAGCGGGGGTACAAGAGACCCAGTACTTC
>TRBV2|.|.|TRBJ1-5
CASSQMRGGQPQHF
TGTGCCAGCAGTCAAATGAGAGGCGGTCAGCCCCAGCATTTT
>TRBV5-1|TRBD1|.|TRBJ1-2
CASSSQGISYGYTF
TGCGCCAGCAGCTCACAGGGGATCAGCTATGGCTACACCTTC
>TRBV2|TRBD2|.|TRBJ2-3
CASSGTGGNTDTQYF
TGTGCCAGCAGTGGGACGGGGGGTAACACAGATACGCAGTATTTT
>TRBV19|.|.|TRBJ1-5
CASSINRGYSNQPQHF
TGTGCCAGTAGTATAAATAGGGGCTATAGCAATCAGCCCCAGCATTTT
>TRBV5-1|.|once|TRBJ2-5
CASSEGQQETQYF
TGCGCCAGCAGCGAAGGACAACAAGAGACCCAGTACTTC
>TRBV4-2|.|.|TRBJ2-7
CASSRNGRDTYPSEQYF
TGTGCCAGCAGCCGAAACGGCCGGGACACCTATCCCTCCGAGCAGTACTTC
>TRBV5-1|.|.|TRBJ2-1
CASRWASVPSDEQFF
TGCGCCAGCAGATGGGCCTCGGTTCCGAGTGATGAGCAGTTCTTC
>TRBV11-2|TRBD2|.|TRBJ2-7
CASSLDREDEQYF
TGTGCCAGCAGCTTAGATCGGGAGGACGAGCAGTACTTC
>TRBV2|.|.|TRBJ2-7
CASTRSYEQYF
TGTGCCAGCACTCGCTCCTACGAGCAGTACTTC
>TRBV7-9|TRBD1|.|TRBJ1-2
CASSPPTGEVRGYTF
TGTGCCAGCAGCCCCCCGACAGGGGAGGTGAGGGGCTACACCTTC
>TRBV7-6|TRBD1|.|TRBJ2-1
CASSSDRGHNEQFF
TGTGCCAGCAGCTCGGACAGGGGGCACAATGAGCAGTTCTTC
>TRBV7-9|TRBD1|.|TRBJ2-1
CASSFNRDRSNEQFF
TGTGCCAGCAGCTTTAACCGGGACAGGTCCAATGAGCAGTTCTTC
>TRBV13|TRBD1|few|TRBJ1-4
CASSFGQGISEKLFF
TGTGCCAGCAGCTTTGGACAGGGGATAAGTGAAAAACTGTTTTTT
>TRBV28|TRBD1|once|TRBJ2-2
CASSRQGRHTGELFF
TGTGCCAGCAGTAGACAGGGAAGACACACCGGGGAGCTGTTTTTT
>TRBV10-3|TRBD1|once|TRBJ1-2
CAISTSDDRGCYTF
TGTGCCATCAGTACCTCGGATGACAGGGGCTGCTACACCTTC
>TRBV4-1|.|.|TRBJ1-3
CASSQGPGSSGNTIYF
TGCGCCAGCAGCCAAGGACCCGGGAGCTCTGGAAACACCATATATTTT
>TRBV4-1|.|few|TRBJ1-1
CASSQPRGGSTEAFF
TGCGCCAGCAGCCAACCCAGGGGAGGGAGCACTGAAGCTTTCTTT
>TRBV5-1|TRBD2|.|TRBJ2-7
CASSLASTGGSYEQYF
TGCGCCAGCAGCTTGGCGTCGACGGGAGGATCCTACGAGCAGTACTTC
>TRBV21-1|.|once|TRBJ2-7
CASSKRTSNPALEQYF
TGTGCCAGCAGCAAAAGGACTTCCAATCCCGCTCTCGAGCAGTACTTC
>TRBV2|.|few|TRBJ1-3
CASSDNIPALF
TGTGCCAGCAGTGACAACATCCCCGCCCTTTTT
>TRBV9|TRBD2|.|TRBJ2-2
CASRTSGGTGELFF
TGTGCCAGCAGAACTAGCGGGGGCACCGGGGAGCTGTTTTTT
>TRBV7-2|.|.|TRBJ2-7
CASSFYGSDEQYF
TGTGCCAGCAGCTTCTACGGGAGTGACGAGCAGTACTTC